There are a few counts of the clone carrying this T cell receptor beta chain. Peripheral blood from each donor was collected in a volume of approximately 10 milliliters. These data originate in a study of blood T cells in healthy people across ages. Primers used in a second PCR of roughly 7 to 11 cycles were a sample-barcoded 5' primer and a J-beta primer mix. Researchers report that a template-switch adaptor with 12 random nucleotides tagged each cDNA molecule. TCRdb ran MiXCR on the 5' RACE reads and lists one entry per CDR3 protein. The table includes over 950,000 distinct CDR3 sequences, roughly 51% detected once. This CDR3 is 18 amino acids long.

Input material: blood. The J gene is TRBJ2-4, the V gene TRBV21-1; the listed D gene, TRBD1, was not tested against the DNA. TRBV21-1 is noted as a pseudogene. This clonotype originated in a woman in her sixties in good health. CDR3 nucleotide sequence: TGTGCCAGCAGCGCCCGGGACAGGGGGAAAGTAGCGGAAAACATTCAGTACTTC. Amino acid sequence: CASSARDRGKVAENIQYF.